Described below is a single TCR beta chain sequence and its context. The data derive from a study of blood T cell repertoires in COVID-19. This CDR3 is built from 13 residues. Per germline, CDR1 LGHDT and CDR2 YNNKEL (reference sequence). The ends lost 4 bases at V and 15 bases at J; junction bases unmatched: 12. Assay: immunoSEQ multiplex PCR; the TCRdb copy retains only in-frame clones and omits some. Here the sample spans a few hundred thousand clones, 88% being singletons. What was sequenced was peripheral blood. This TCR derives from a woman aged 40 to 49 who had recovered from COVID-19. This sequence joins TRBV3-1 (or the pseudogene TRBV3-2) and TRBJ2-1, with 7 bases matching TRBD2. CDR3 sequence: CASSPGGRADPFF. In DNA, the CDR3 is TGTGCCAGCAGCCCCGGGGGGAGGGCCGACCCGTTCTTC.